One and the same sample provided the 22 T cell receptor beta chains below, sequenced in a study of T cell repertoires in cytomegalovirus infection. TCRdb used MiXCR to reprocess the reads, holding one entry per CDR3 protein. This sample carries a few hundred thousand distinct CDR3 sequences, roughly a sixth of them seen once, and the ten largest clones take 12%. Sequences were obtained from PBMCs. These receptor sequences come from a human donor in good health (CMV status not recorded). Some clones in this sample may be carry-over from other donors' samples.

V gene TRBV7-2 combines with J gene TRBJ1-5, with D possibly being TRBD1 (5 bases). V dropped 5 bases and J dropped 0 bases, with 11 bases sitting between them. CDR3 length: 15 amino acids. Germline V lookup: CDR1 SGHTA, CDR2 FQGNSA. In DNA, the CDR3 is TGTGCCAGCAGCAGTGCAGGGTTTAGCAATCAGCCCCAGCATTTT. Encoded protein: CASSSAGFSNQPQHF.

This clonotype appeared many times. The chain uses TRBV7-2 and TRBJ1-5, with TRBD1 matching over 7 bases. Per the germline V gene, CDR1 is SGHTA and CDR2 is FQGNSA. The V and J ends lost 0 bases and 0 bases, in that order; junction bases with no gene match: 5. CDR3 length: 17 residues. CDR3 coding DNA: TGTGCCAGCAGCTTAGCCGGGACAGCGTATAGCAATCAGCCCCAGCATTTT. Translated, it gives CASSLAGTAYSNQPQHF.

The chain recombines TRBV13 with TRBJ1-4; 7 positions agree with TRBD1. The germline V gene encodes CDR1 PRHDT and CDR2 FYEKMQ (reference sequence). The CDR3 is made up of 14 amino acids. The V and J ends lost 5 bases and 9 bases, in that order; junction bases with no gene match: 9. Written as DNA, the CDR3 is TGTGCCAGCAGCCCGCTGAGGGGGCGGAAAAAACTGTTTTTT. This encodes CASSPLRGRKKLFF. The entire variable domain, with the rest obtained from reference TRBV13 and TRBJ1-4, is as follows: AAGVIQSPRHLIKEKRETATLKCYPIPRHDTVYWYQQGPGQDPQFLISFYEKMQSDKGSIPDRFSAQQFSDYHSELNMSSLELGDSALYFCASSPLRGRKKLFFGSGTQLSVL.

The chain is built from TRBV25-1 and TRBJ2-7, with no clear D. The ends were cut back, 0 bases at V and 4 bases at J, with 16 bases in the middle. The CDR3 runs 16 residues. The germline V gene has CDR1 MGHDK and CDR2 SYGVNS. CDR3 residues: CASSEYFQLDRYEQYF. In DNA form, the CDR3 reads TGTGCCAGCAGTGAATATTTTCAGCTGGACCGATACGAGCAGTACTTC.

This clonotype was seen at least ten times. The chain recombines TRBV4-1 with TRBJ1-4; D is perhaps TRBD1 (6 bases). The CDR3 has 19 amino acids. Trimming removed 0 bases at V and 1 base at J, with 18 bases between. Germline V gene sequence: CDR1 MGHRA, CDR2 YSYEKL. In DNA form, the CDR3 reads TGCGCCAGCAGCCAAGATCTCGCGGGGGCGAGAGTAACTAATGAAAAACTGTTTTTT. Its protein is CASSQDLAGARVTNEKLFF.

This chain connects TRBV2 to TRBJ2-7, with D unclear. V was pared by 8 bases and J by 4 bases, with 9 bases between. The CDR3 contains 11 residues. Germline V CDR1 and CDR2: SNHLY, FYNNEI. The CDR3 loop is CASARVYEQYF. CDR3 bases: TGTGCCAGCGCCCGAGTTTACGAGCAGTACTTC. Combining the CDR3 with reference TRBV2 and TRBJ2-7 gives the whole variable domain EPEVTQTPSHQVTQMGQEVILRCVPISNHLYFYWYRQILGQKVEFLVSFYNNEISEKSEIFDDQFSVERPDGSNFTLKIRSTKLEDSAMYFCASARVYEQYFGPGTRLTVT.

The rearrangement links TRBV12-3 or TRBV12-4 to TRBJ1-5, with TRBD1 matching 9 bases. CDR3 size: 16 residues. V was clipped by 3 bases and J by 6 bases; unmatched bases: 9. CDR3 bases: TGTGCCAGCAGTTTCCGGACAGGGGTGGATGGTCAGCCCCAGCATTTT. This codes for CASSFRTGVDGQPQHF.

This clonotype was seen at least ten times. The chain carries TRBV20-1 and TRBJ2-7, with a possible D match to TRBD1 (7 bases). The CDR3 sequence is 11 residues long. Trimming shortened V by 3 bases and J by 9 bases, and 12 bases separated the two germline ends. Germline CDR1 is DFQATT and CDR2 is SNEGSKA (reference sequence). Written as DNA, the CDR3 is TGCAGTGCTAGCCGGGGGACAGTGCAGTACTTC. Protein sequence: CSASRGTVQYF.

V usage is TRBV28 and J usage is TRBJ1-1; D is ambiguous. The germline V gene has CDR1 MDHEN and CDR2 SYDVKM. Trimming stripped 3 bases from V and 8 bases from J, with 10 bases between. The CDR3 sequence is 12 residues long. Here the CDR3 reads CASSFFQVEAFF. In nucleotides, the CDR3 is TGTGCCAGCAGTTTCTTCCAGGTCGAAGCTTTCTTT.

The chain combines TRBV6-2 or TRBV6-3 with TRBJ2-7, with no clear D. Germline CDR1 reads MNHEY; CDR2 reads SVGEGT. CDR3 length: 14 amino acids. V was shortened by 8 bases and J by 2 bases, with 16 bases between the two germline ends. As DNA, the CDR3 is TGTGCCAGCCTCCCAGGCGGATTAACCTACGAGCAGTACTTC. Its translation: CASLPGGLTYEQYF.

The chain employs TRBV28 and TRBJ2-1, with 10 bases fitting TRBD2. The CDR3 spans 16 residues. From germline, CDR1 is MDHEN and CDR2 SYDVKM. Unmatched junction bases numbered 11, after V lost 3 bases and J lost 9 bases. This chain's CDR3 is CASSLGRSSGGGEQFF. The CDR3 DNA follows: TGTGCCAGCAGTTTGGGGAGGTCTAGCGGGGGTGGTGAGCAGTTCTTC.

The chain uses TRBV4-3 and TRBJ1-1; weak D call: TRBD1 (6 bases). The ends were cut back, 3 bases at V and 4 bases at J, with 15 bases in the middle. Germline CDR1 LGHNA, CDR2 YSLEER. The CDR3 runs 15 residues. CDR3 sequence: CASSQFEQGGTEAFF. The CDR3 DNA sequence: TGCGCCAGCAGCCAGTTCGAACAAGGGGGCACTGAAGCTTTCTTT.

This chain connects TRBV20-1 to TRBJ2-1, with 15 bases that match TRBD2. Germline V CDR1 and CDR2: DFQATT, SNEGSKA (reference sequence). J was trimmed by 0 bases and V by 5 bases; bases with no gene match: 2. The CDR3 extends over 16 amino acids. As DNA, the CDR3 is TGCAGTGCTGGGACTAGCGGGGGGACCTCCTACAATGAGCAGTTCTTC. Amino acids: CSAGTSGGTSYNEQFF.

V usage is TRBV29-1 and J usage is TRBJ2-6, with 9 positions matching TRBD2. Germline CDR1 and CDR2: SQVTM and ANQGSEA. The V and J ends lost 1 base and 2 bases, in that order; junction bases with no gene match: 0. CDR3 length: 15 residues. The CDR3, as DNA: TGCAGCGTTGAAGGCGGGGGGGCTGGGGCCAACGTCCTGACTTTC. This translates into CSVEGGGAGANVLTF.

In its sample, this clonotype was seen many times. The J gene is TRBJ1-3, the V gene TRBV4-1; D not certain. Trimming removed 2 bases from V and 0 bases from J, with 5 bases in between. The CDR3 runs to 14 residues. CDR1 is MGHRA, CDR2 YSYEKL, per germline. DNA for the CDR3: TGCGCCAGCAGCCAACCGAGCTCTGGAAACACCATATATTTT. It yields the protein CASSQPSSGNTIYF.

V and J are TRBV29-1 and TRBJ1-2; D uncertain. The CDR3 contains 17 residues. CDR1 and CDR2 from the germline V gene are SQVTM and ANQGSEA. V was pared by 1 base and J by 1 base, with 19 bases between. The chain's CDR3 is CSVEGYTGPSRNYGYTF. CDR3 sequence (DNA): TGCAGCGTTGAAGGTTACACTGGGCCGTCGCGTAACTATGGCTACACCTTC. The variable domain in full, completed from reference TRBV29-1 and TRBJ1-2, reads SAVISQKPSRDICQRGTSLTIQCQVDSQVTMMFWYRQQPGQSLTLIATANQGSEATYESGFVIDKFPISRPNLTFSTLTVSNMSPEDSSIYLCSVEGYTGPSRNYGYTFGSGTRLTVV.

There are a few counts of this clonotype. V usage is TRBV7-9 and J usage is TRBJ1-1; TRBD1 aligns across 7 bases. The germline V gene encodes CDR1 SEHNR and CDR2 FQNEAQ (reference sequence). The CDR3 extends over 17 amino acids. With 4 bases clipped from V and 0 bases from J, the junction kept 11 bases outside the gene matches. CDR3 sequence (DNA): TGTGCCAGCAGCTCAGGGCGGACAGGAGTCATGAACACTGAAGCTTTCTTT. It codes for CASSSGRTGVMNTEAFF.

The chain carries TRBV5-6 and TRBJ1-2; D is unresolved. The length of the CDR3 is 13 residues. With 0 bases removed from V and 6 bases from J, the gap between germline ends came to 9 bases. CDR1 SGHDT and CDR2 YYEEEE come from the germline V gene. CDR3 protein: CASSLEASNGYTF. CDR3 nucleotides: TGTGCCAGCAGCTTGGAGGCATCAAATGGCTACACCTTC.

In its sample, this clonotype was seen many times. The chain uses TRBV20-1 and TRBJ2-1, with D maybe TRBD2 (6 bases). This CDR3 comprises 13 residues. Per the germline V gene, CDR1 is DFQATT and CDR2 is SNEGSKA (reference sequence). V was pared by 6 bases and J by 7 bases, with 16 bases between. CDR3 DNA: TGCAGTGCCGGCGGGATCGCCTTGAATGAGCAGTTCTTC. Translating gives CSAGGIALNEQFF.

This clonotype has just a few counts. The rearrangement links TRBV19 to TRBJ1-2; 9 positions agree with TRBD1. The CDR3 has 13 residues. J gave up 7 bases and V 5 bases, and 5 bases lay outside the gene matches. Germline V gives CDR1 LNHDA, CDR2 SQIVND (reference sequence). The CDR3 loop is CASSSTGGRGYTF. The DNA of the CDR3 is TGTGCCAGTAGTTCCACAGGGGGCCGTGGCTACACCTTC.

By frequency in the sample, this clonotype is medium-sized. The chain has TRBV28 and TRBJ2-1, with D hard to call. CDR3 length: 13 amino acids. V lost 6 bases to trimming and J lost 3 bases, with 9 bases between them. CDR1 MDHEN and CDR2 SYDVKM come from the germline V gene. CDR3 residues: CASRLPGYNEQFF. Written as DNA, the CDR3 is TGTGCCAGCAGATTGCCTGGCTACAATGAGCAGTTCTTC.

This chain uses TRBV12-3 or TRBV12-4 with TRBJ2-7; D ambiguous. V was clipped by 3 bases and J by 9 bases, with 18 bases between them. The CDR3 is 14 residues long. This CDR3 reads CASSLKTGPDGQYF. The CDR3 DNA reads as TGTGCCAGCAGTTTGAAGACCGGACCGGACGGGCAGTACTTC.